This is a list of T cell receptor beta chains from one sample in a study of blood T cell repertoires in COVID-19. Sequencing was performed with immunoSEQ multiplex PCR; in TCRdb, only in-frame clones are kept and a portion is missing. The table shows 200,000 to 300,000 clones, with roughly nine tenths occurring only once. The sample comprised peripheral blood. Source of these receptors: a man in his 60s with acute or convalescent COVID-19. The CDR3 runs from the conserved cysteine through the conserved F or W. Fields, in order: clone size, D gene, V gene, J gene, CDR3 DNA, CDR3 protein. A D gene is named only where the DNA matches it firmly. Size is omitted from some rows. Given values are once, few, many or a class for expanded clones.

-	-	TRBV28	TRBJ2-2	TGTGCCAGCAGTTTCCCCCCCGCGGCGGGGATTACCGGGGAGCTGTTTTTT	CASSFPPAAGITGELFF
-	-	TRBV10-3	TRBJ1-4	TGTGCCATCAGTGAGGGACAGCTTAAGAATGAAAAACTGTTTTTT	CAISEGQLKNEKLFF
many	-	TRBV19	TRBJ1-1	TGTGCCAGTAAGGACCAGGACTACACTGAAGCTTTCTTT	CASKDQDYTEAFF
many	-	TRBV9	TRBJ2-2	TGTGCCAGCAGCGACAGGGCCACCGGGGAGCTGTTTTTT	CASSDRATGELFF
once	TRBD2	TRBV6-6	TRBJ2-3	TGTGCCAGCAGTCAACTAGCGGGAGCGACGGATACGCAGTATTTT	CASSQLAGATDTQYF
few	-	TRBV9	TRBJ1-1	TGTGCCAGCAGCGTTGGGCAGGGCGCGAACACTGAAGCTTTCTTT	CASSVGQGANTEAFF
few	TRBD1	TRBV24-1	TRBJ1-5	TGTGCCACCAGTGATGGGACAGTCGATAGCAATCAGCCCCAGCATTTT	CATSDGTVDSNQPQHF
-	TRBD1	TRBV20-1	TRBJ2-7	TGCAGTGCTAGTGAGGTAGGACAGGGGATGCACGAGCAGTACTTC	CSASEVGQGMHEQYF
-	-	TRBV7-6	TRBJ2-7	TGTGCCAGCAGCTTAAATCTCCAGGGATATCACTCCTACGAGCAGTACTTC	CASSLNLQGYHSYEQYF
-	-	TRBV18	TRBJ1-1	TGTGCCAGCTCACCCTCGATCGGGGGACGGGACACTGAAGCTTTCTTT	CASSPSIGGRDTEAFF
once	TRBD1	TRBV19	TRBJ2-7	TGTGCCAGTAGTCCCAGGGACAGGAAAACCCACGAGCAGTACTTC	CASSPRDRKTHEQYF
-	-	TRBV6-2/TRBV6-3	TRBJ1-1	TGTGCCAGCAGTTCCCGGCCCTCGGGGAACACTGAAGCTTTCTTT	CASSSRPSGNTEAFF
-	-	TRBV30	TRBJ1-6	TGTGCCTGGAGGGGACTGCCTAATTCACCCCTCCACTTT	CAWRGLPNSPLHF
-	TRBD1	TRBV7-2	TRBJ1-2	TGTGCCAGCAGCTTTGAGGGACAGGGGGGATATGGCTACACCTTC	CASSFEGQGGYGYTF
once	-	TRBV7-9	TRBJ2-3	TGTGCCAGCAGCCCCGAGGCGGGGGCCTTGACAGATACGCAGTATTTT	CASSPEAGALTDTQYF
-	-	TRBV18	TRBJ1-1	TGTGCCAGCTCTCGACAGGCTGAAGCTTTCTTT	CASSRQAEAFF
-	-	TRBV19	TRBJ2-4	TGTGCCAGTAGTCTACGGAAAAACATTCAGTACTTC	CASSLRKNIQYF
once	TRBD1	TRBV28	TRBJ2-6	TGTGCCAGCAGTTCGGCGGGACAGGGGGCATCTGGGGCCAACGTCCTGACTTTC	CASSSAGQGASGANVLTF
-	TRBD1	TRBV7-9	TRBJ1-4	TGTGCCAGCAGCCGGGGACAGAGAAATGAAAAACTGTTTTTT	CASSRGQRNEKLFF
-	-	TRBV27	TRBJ2-2	TGTGCCAGCAGTTTTCGGGCCGGGGAGCTGTTTTTT	CASSFRAGELFF